The T cell receptor (beta chain) under discussion was sequenced for a study of T cell responses to AZD1222 COVID-19 vaccine. J was trimmed by 1 base and V by 3 bases; bases with no gene match: 5. The CDR3 is made up of 15 amino acids. Germline V lookup: CDR1 LNHNV, CDR2 YYDKDF (reference sequence). Study-level results: The sample set comprised mostly white British donors with more females, and clonal diversity was possibly underestimated.

The analysis combined second doses at about 4 or about 12 weeks. Sequencing used immunoSEQ multiplex PCR; TCRdb keeps in-frame clones, though not all of them. In the table there are more than 75,000 clones, approximately 91% of which are singletons. With respect to this clone: Its antigen is still unknown.

The specimen was peripheral blood, collected 28 days after the second AZD1222 dose. The TCR originated in an adult who received the AZD1222 COVID-19 vaccine. V and J are TRBV15 and TRBJ1-1; 7 bases match TRBD1. CDR3 in amino acids: CATSRVAGGNTEAFF. The CDR3 DNA reads as TGTGCCACCAGCAGGGTTGCAGGGGGGAACACTGAAGCTTTCTTT.